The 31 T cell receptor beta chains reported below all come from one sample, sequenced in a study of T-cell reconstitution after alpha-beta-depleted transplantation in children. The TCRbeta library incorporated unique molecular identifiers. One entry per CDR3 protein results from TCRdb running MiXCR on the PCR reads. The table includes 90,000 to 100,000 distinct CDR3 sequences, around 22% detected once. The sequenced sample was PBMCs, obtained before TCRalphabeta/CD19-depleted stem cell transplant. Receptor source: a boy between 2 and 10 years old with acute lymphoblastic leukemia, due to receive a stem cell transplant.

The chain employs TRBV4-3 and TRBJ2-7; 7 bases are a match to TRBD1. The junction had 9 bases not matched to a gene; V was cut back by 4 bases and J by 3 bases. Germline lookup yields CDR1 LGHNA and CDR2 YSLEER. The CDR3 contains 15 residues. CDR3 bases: TGCGCCAGCAGCCGCGAAGTGAGGGGGCTCTACGAGCAGTACTTC. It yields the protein CASSREVRGLYEQYF.

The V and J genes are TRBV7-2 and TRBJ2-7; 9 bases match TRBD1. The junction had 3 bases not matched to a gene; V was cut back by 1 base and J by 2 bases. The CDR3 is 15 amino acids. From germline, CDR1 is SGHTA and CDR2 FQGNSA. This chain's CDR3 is CASSLGDRVTYEQYF. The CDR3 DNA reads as TGTGCCAGCAGCTTAGGGGACAGGGTAACCTACGAGCAGTACTTC. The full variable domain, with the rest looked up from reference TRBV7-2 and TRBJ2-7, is GAGVSQSPSNKVTEKGKDVELRCDPISGHTALYWYRQSLGQGLEFLIYFQGNSAPDKSGLPSDRFSAERTGGSVSTLTIQRTQQEDSAVYLCASSLGDRVTYEQYFGPGTRLTVT.

The CDR3 reads CASTSRPRDNEQFF. The CDR3 coding sequence is TGTGCCAGCACTTCACGGCCTCGGGACAATGAGCAGTTCTTC. The rearrangement joins TRBV12-3 or TRBV12-4 to TRBJ2-1, with no clear D. Trimming shortened V by 7 bases and J by 5 bases, and 15 bases separated the two germline ends. The CDR3 is 14 residues long.

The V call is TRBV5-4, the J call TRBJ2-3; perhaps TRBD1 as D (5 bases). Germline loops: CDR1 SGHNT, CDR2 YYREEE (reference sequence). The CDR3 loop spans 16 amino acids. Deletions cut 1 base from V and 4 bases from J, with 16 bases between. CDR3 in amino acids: CASSLIGQGGPDTQYF. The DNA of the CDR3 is TGTGCCAGCAGCTTGATCGGCCAGGGTGGGCCAGATACGCAGTATTTT.

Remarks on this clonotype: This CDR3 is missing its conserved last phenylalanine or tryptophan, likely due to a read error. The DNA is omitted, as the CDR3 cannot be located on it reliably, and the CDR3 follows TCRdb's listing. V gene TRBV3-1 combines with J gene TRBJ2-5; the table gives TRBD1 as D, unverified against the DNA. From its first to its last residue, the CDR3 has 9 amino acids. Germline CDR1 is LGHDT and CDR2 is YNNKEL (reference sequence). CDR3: CASHGRGES.

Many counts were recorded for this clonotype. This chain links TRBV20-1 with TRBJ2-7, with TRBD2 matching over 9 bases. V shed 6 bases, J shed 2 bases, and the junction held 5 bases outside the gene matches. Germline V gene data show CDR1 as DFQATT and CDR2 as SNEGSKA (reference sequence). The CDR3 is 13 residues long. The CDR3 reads CSAKAGGPYEQYF. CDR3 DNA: TGCAGTGCGAAAGCGGGAGGCCCCTACGAGCAGTACTTC.

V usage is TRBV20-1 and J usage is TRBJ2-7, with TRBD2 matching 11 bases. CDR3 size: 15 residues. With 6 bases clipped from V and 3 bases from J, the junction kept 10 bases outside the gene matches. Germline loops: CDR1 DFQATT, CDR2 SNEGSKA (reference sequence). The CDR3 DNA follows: TGCAGTGCGACCGGGACTAGCGGAGGAATCTACGAGCAGTACTTC. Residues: CSATGTSGGIYEQYF.

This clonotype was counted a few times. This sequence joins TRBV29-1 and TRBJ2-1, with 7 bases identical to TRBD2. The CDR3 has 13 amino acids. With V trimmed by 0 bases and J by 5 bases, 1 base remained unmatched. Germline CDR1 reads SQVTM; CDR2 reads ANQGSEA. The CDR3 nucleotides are TGCAGCGTTGAAGAGGGGGGGAACAATGAGCAGTTCTTC. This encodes CSVEEGGNNEQFF.

CDR3: CASSSTNRDGYTF. The CDR3 DNA reads as TGTGCCAGCAGCTCGACGAACAGGGATGGCTACACCTTC. This chain connects TRBV7-8 to TRBJ1-2; tentative D call: TRBD1 (6 bases). The CDR3 extends over 13 amino acids. With 4 bases removed from V and 6 bases from J, the gap between germline ends came to 12 bases. Germline lookup yields CDR1 SGHVS and CDR2 FQNEAQ.

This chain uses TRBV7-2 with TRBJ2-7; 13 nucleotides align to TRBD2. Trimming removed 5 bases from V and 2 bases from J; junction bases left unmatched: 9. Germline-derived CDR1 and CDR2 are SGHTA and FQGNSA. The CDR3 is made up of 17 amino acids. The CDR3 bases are TGTGCCAGCAGCCCCCGGACTAGCGGGAGCCCCACCTACGAGCAGTACTTC. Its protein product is CASSPRTSGSPTYEQYF.

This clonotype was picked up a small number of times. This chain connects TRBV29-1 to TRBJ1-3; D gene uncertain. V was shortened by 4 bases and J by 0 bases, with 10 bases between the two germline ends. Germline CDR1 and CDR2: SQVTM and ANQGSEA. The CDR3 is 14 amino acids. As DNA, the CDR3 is TGCAGCGTTGCTACAGCGTTCTCTGGAAACACCATATATTTT. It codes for CSVATAFSGNTIYF.

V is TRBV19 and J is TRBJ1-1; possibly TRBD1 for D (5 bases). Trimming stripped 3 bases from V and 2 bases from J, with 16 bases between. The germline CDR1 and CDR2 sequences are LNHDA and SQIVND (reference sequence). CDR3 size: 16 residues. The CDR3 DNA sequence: TGTGCCAGTAGTATCCGCGGGCCCCAGGGAAACACTGAAGCTTTCTTT. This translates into CASSIRGPQGNTEAFF. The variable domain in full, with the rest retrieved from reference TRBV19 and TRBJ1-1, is DGGITQSPKYLFRKEGQNVTLSCEQNLNHDAMYWYRQDPGQGLRLIYYSQIVNDFQKGDIAEGYSVSREKKESFPLTVTSAQKNPTAFYLCASSIRGPQGNTEAFFGQGTRLTVV.

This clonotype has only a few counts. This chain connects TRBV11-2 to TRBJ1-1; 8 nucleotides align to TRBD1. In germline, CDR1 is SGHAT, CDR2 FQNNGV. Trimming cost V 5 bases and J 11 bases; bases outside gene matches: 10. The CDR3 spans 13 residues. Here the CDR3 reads CASSPRQGSEAFF. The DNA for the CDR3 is TGTGCCAGCAGCCCAAGACAGGGGTCGGAGGCTTTCTTT.

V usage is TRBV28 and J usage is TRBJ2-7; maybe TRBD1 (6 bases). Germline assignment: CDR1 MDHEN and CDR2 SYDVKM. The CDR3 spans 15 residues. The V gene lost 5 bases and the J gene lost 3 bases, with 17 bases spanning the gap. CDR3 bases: TGTGCCAGCAGTCCCTTAAGGGACATTGGCTACGAGCAGTACTTC. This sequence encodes CASSPLRDIGYEQYF.

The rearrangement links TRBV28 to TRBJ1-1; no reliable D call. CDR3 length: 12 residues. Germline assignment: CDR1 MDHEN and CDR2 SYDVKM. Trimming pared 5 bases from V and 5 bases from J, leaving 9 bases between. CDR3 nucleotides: TGTGCCAGCAGTAGTCGGGGAACTGAAGCTTTCTTT. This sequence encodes CASSSRGTEAFF.

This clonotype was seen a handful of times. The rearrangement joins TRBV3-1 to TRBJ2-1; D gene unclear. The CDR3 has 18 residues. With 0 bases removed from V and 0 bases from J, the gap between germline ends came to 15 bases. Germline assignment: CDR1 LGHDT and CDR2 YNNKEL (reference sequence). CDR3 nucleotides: TGTGCCAGCAGCCAAGATTCGGCTATCGTAAGCTCCTACAATGAGCAGTTCTTC. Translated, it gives CASSQDSAIVSSYNEQFF.

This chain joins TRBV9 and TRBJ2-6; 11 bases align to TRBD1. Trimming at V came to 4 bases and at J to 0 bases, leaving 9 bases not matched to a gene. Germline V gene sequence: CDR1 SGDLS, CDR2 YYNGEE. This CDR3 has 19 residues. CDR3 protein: CASSHSSGTGGSGANVLTF. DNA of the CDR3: TGTGCCAGCAGCCACTCCTCGGGGACAGGGGGCTCTGGGGCCAACGTCCTGACTTTC.

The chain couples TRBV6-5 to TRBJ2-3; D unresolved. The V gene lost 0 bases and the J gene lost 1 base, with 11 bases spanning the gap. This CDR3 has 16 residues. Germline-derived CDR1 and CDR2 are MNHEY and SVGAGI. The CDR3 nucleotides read TGTGCCAGCAGTTACTCAAGGGCGTCGGGCACAGATACGCAGTATTTT. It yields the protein CASSYSRASGTDTQYF.

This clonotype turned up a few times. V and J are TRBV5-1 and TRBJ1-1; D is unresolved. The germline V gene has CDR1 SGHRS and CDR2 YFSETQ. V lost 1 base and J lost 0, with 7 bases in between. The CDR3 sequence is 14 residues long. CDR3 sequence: CASSLRAVNTEAFF. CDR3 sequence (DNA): TGCGCCAGCAGCTTGAGGGCAGTGAACACTGAAGCTTTCTTT.

As DNA, the CDR3 is TGTGCCAGTTCTTCCTCAGGAACGGCTTTCTTT. Amino acids: CASSSSGTAFF. The V call is TRBV18, the J call TRBJ1-1; D is unclear. V lost 9 bases and J 11 bases, leaving 16 bases between the germline ends. The CDR3 length is 11 residues. From germline, CDR1 is KGHSH and CDR2 LQKENI. The full variable domain, completed using reference TRBV18 and TRBJ1-1, is NAGVMQNPRHLVRRRGQEARLRCSPMKGHSHVYWYRQLPEEGLKFMVYLQKENIIDESGMPKERFSAEFPKEGPSILRIQQVVRGDSAAYFCASSSSGTAFFGQGTRLTVV.

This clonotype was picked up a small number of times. The CDR3 is CASALWTGGPQETQYF. CDR3 coding DNA: TGCGCCAGCGCGTTATGGACAGGCGGTCCCCAAGAGACCCAGTACTTC. The chain links TRBV5-1 to TRBJ2-5, with TRBD1 matching 7 bases. CDR3 size: 16 residues. Germline loops: CDR1 SGHRS, CDR2 YFSETQ. The V gene end was trimmed by 7 bases and the J gene end by 1 base; junction bases not matched to a gene: 13.

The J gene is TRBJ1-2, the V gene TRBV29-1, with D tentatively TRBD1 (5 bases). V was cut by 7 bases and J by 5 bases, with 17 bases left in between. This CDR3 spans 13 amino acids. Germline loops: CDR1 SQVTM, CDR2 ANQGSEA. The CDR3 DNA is TGCAGCGCCACTCCGGGGGGAGGTTATGGCTACACCTTC. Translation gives CSATPGGGYGYTF.

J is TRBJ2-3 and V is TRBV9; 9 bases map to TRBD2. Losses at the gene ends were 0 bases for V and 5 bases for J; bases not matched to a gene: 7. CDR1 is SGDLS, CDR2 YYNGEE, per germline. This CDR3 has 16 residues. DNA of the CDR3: TGTGCCAGCAGCGTAGGCGGGAGGGCCCGAGGAGATACGCAGTATTTT. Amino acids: CASSVGGRARGDTQYF.

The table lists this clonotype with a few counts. CDR3 loop: CSAKTGLNTEAFF. The DNA of the CDR3 is TGCAGTGCTAAAACAGGGTTGAACACTGAAGCTTTCTTT. The rearrangement links TRBV20-1 to TRBJ1-1; tentative D call: TRBD1 (6 bases). V was shortened by 4 bases and J by 0 bases, with 9 bases between the two germline ends. The CDR3 spans 13 residues. Germline assignment: CDR1 DFQATT and CDR2 SNEGSKA (reference sequence).

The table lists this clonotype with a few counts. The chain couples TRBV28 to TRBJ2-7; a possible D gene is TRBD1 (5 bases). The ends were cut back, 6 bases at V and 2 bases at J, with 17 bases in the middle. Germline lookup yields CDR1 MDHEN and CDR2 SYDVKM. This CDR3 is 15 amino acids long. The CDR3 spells CASRLQGSIPYEQYF. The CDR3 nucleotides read TGTGCCAGCAGGCTTCAGGGTTCCATCCCCTACGAGCAGTACTTC.

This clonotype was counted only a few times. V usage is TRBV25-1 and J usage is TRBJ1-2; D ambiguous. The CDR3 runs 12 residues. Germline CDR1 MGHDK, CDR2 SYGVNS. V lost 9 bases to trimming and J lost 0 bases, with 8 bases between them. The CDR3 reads CASREANYGYTF. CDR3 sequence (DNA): TGTGCCAGTCGTGAAGCTAACTATGGCTACACCTTC.

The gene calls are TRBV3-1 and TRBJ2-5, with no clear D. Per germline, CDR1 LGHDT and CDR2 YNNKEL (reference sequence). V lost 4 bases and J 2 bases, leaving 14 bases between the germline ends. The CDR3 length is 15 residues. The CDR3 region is CASSPIWVGQETQYF. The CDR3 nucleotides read TGTGCCAGCAGCCCCATCTGGGTTGGGCAAGAGACCCAGTACTTC.

CDR3: CASSLSAGGQNEKLFF. In DNA form, the CDR3 reads TGTGCCAGCAGTTTGAGTGCAGGAGGGCAAAATGAAAAACTGTTTTTT. The chain combines TRBV12-3 or TRBV12-4 with TRBJ1-4; D is unclear. The CDR3 is 16 amino acids. V lost 3 bases, J lost 5 bases, and 16 bases lay in between.

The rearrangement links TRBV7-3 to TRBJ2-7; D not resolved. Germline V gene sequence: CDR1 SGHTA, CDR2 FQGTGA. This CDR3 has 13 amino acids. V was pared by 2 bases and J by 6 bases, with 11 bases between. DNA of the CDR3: TGTGCCAGCAGCTTAGGTAACCTGGGCGAGCAGTACTTC. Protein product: CASSLGNLGEQYF.

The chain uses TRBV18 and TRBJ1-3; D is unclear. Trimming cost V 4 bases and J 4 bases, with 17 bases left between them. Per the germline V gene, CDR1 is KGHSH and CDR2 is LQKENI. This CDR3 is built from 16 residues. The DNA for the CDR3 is TGTGCCAGCTCACTCTTCTCTGGGATCGAGGGAAACACCATATATTTT. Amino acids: CASSLFSGIEGNTIYF.

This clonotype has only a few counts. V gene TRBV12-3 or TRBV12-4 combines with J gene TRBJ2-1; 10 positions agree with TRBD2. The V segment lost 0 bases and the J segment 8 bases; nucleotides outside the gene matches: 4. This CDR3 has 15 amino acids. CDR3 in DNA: TGTGCCAGCAGTTTAGCGCGTACTAGCGGGGATGAGCAGTTCTTC. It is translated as CASSLARTSGDEQFF.